This T cell receptor (beta chain) was found in a study of T-cell reconstitution after alpha-beta-depleted transplantation in children. Construction of the TCRbeta library involved unique molecular identifiers. Via MiXCR, TCRdb re-called the PCR reads, giving one row per CDR3 protein. Found here are approximately 800,000 distinct CDR3 sequences, 15% to 20% of them singletons; the top ten hold under 6%. Study observations and caveats: After one year, T-cell counts and TCRbeta diversity mostly came from new T cells. Certain patients had high TCRbeta diversity at day 60, and it came from recipient T cells and thymic progenitors that survived. Reportedly, only several hundred clones from non-depleted graft cells drove alpha-beta T-cell counts at about two months.

To note about this clonotype: Its target is unknown.

This CDR3 is built from 16 residues. V lost 3 bases and J lost 3; bases outside the gene matches: 6. From germline, CDR1 is MNHEY and CDR2 SVGAGI. The TCR was taken from a male patient under 18 who had a stem cell transplant for acute lymphoblastic leukemia, so the T cells may come from the graft donor. The material sequenced was PBMCs, mostly from graft donor cells, taken 360 days after TCRalphabeta/CD19-depleted stem cell transplant. V usage is TRBV6-5 and J usage is TRBJ2-1; 9 nucleotides line up with TRBD2. CDR3 in DNA: TGTGCCAGCAGTTATGGTAGCGGGAGCCTCTACAATGAGCAGTTCTTC. This sequence encodes CASSYGSGSLYNEQFF.